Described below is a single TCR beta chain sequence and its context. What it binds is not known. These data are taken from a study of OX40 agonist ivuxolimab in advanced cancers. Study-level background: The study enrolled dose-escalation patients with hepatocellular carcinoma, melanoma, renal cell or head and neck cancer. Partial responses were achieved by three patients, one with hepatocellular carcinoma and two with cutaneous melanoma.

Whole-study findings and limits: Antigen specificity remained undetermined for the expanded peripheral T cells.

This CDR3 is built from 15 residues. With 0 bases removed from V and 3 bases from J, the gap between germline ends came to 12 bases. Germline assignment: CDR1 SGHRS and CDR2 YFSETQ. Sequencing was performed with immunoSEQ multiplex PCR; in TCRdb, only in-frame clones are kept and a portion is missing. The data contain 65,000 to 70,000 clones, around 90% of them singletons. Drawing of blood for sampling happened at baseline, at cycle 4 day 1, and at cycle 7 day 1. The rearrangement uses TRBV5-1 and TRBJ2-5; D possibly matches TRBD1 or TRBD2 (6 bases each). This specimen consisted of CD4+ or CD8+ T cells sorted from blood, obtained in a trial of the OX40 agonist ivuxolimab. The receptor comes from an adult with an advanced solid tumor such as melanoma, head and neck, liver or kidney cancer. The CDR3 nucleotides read TGCGCCAGCAGCTTGGTTCCTAGGGGGGAAGAGACCCAGTACTTC. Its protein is CASSLVPRGEETQYF. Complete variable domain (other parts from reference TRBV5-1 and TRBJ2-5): KAGVTQTPRYLIKTRGQQVTLSCSPISGHRSVSWYQQTPGQGLQFLFEYFSETQRNKGNFPGRFSGRQFSNSRSEMNVSTLELGDSALYLCASSLVPRGEETQYFGPGTRLLVL.